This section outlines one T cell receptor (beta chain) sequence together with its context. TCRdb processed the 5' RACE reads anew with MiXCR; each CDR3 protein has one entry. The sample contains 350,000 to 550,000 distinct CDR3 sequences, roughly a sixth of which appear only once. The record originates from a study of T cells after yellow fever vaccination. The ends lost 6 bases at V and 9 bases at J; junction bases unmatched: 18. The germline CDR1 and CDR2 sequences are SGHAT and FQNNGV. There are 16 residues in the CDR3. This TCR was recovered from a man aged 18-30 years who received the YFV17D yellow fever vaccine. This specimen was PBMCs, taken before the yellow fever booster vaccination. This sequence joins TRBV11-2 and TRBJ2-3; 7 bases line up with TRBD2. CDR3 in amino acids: CASSSHWTLGGRTQYF. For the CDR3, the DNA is TGTGCCAGCAGTTCGCACTGGACCCTCGGGGGGAGGACGCAGTATTTT.